The 10 T cell receptor beta chains reported below all come from one sample, sequenced in a study of shared clonotypes between healthy human individuals. Generated by immunoSEQ multiplex PCR, the TCRdb table keeps only in-frame clones and is missing some. The sample consists of about 2.3 million clones, just under 95% of them appearing once. The sequenced sample was naive CD4+ T cells from PBMCs. The subset here: CD45RA+ positively selected. These receptors all come from a man aged 18 to 30 in good health. Some clones in this sample may be carry-over from other donors' samples.

The chain couples TRBV7-8 to TRBJ1-2; D is possibly TRBD1 (6 bases). Germline V gene lookup returns CDR1 SGHVS and CDR2 FQNEAQ. Trimming took 6 bases from V and 4 from J, leaving 18 bases between them. The CDR3 extends over 15 amino acids. CDR3 region: CASSPGGRVAYGYTF. CDR3 DNA sequence: TGTGCCAGCAGTCCCGGGGGCAGAGTCGCCTATGGCTACACCTTC.

This chain joins TRBV6-1 and TRBJ2-3; a possible D gene is TRBD2 (5 bases). Germline CDR1 reads MNHNS; CDR2 reads SASEGT. The CDR3 contains 16 residues. The ends were cut back, 1 base at V and 5 bases at J, with 16 bases in the middle. For the CDR3, the DNA is TGTGCCAGCAGTGAAGGGGTGTATGTGGGGAGAGATACGCAGTATTTT. Translating gives CASSEGVYVGRDTQYF.

This rearrangement joins TRBV6-1 to TRBJ1-5; no definite D call. Germline V lookup: CDR1 MNHNS, CDR2 SASEGT. The CDR3 loop spans 13 amino acids. Trimming shortened V by 4 bases and J by 4 bases, and 8 bases separated the two germline ends. The CDR3 coding sequence is TGTGCCAGCAGTGTCTGGGAAAATCAGCCCCAGCATTTT. Amino acids: CASSVWENQPQHF.

The chain is built from TRBV7-3 and TRBJ2-1; 11 bases line up with TRBD2. CDR3 length: 14 amino acids. Germline V gives CDR1 SGHTA, CDR2 FQGTGA. J lost 4 bases, V lost 5 bases, and 1 base had no gene match. For the CDR3, the DNA is TGTGCCAGCAGCCCTAGCGGGGGGTACAATGAGCAGTTCTTC. This gives the protein CASSPSGGYNEQFF.

The chain recombines TRBV11-2 with TRBJ2-7, with D tentatively TRBD1 or TRBD2 (6 bases each). The CDR3 spans 14 residues. The germline V gene has CDR1 SGHAT and CDR2 FQNNGV. V was pared by 3 bases and J by 4 bases, with 13 bases between. The CDR3 reads CASSFGGGRYEQYF. As DNA, the CDR3 is TGTGCCAGCAGCTTTGGAGGGGGGCGATACGAGCAGTACTTC.

The rearrangement links TRBV4-2 to TRBJ2-1; D tentatively reads TRBD1 or TRBD2 (5 bases each). Trimming took off 6 bases at V and 6 bases at J, with 21 bases between the two ends. This CDR3 has 16 amino acids. Germline CDR1 and CDR2: LGHNA and YNFKEQ. The CDR3: CASSSTWDREGNEQFF. CDR3 DNA: TGTGCCAGCAGTTCAACATGGGACCGCGAGGGCAATGAGCAGTTCTTC.

Regarding this clone: The same CDR3 also results from other DNA sequences found in this sample. This chain uses TRBV5-6 with TRBJ1-5; TRBD1 matches 7 bases. There are 16 residues in the CDR3. With 0 bases clipped from V and 1 base from J, the junction kept 4 bases outside the gene matches. CDR1 SGHDT and CDR2 YYEEEE come from the germline V gene. This CDR3 reads CASSLGGRGSNQPQHF. The CDR3 DNA reads TGTGCCAGCAGCTTGGGGGGCAGGGGGAGCAATCAGCCCCAGCATTTT. The whole variable domain, remainder taken from reference TRBV5-6 and TRBJ1-5, is DAGVTQSPTHLIKTRGQQVTLRCSPKSGHDTVSWYQQALGQGPQFIFQYYEEEERQRGNFPDRFSGHQFPNYSSELNVNALLLGDSALYLCASSLGGRGSNQPQHFGDGTRLSIL.

The chain links TRBV9 to TRBJ2-3, with D perhaps TRBD2 (6 bases). CDR3 length: 17 amino acids. Germline loops: CDR1 SGDLS, CDR2 YYNGEE. Trimming stripped 3 bases from V and 0 bases from J, with 17 bases between. CDR3 bases: TGTGCCAGCAGCGCTGAGGGGACGACTAGGAGCACAGATACGCAGTATTTT. This encodes CASSAEGTTRSTDTQYF.

The chain is built from TRBV28 and TRBJ2-7; the D is unclear. Germline assignment: CDR1 MDHEN and CDR2 SYDVKM. Trimming left V 7 bases short and J 7 bases short, with 20 bases between. This CDR3 is 14 amino acids long. The CDR3 DNA sequence: TGTGCCAGCACCGATTACGGCAGGCTTATGGAGCAGTACTTC. Its translation: CASTDYGRLMEQYF.

V gene TRBV28 combines with J gene TRBJ2-7; unclear D gene. The length of the CDR3 is 13 residues. Germline V gene lookup returns CDR1 MDHEN and CDR2 SYDVKM. V was shortened by 8 bases and J by 3 bases, with 14 bases between the two germline ends. CDR3 DNA sequence: TGTGCCAGCTCGAGGACGGCCGTCTACGAGCAGTACTTC. It encodes CASSRTAVYEQYF.